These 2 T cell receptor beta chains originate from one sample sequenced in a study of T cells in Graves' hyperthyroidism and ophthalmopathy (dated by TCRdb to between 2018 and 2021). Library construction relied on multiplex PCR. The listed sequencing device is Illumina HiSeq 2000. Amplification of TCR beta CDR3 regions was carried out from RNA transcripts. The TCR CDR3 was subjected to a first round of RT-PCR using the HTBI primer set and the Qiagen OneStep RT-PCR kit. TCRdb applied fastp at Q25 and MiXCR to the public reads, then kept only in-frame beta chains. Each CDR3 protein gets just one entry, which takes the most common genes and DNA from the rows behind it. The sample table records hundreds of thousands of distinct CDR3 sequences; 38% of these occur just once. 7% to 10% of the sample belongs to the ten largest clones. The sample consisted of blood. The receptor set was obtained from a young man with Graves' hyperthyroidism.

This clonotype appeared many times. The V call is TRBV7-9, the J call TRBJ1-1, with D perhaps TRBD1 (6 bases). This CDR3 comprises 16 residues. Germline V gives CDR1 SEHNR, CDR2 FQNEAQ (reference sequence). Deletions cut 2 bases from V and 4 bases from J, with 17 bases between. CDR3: CASSLSGTGRSTEAFF. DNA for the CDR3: TGTGCCAGCAGCTTATCGGGTACAGGGCGGTCCACTGAAGCTTTCTTT.

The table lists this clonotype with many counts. The CDR3 region has the DNA TGCAGCGTTGCGGCACCGAACACCGGGGAGCTGTTTTTT. This translates into CSVAAPNTGELFF. The rearrangement uses TRBV29-1 and TRBJ2-2; no definite D call. This CDR3 is 13 amino acids long. Trimming stripped 4 bases from V and 0 bases from J, with 6 bases between. Germline V CDR1 and CDR2: SQVTM, ANQGSEA.